A selection of T cell receptor beta chains follows, all from one sample in a study of blood T cell repertoires in COVID-19. Sequenced by immunoSEQ multiplex PCR; TCRdb stores in-frame clones only, minus some. Among around 140,000 clones, approximately 87% were seen once, and the ten largest hold less than 2.5%. Sequencing was performed on peripheral blood. The source of these receptors is a man aged 45-60 years with active COVID-19. The CDR3 runs from the conserved cysteine through the conserved F or W. A D gene is named only where the DNA matches it firmly. Where a row states a size, it is once, few, many or the class of an expanded clone; other rows omit it.

D	length	V	J	size	DNA	CDR3
.	11	TRBV3-1/TRBV3-2	TRBJ2-7	.	TGTGCCAGCAGCCTAAACAACGAGCAGTACTTC	CASSLNNEQYF
.	15	TRBV5-1	TRBJ1-6	.	TGCGCCAGCAGGGACTCCGACTCCTATAATTCACCCCTCCACTTT	CASRDSDSYNSPLHF
.	15	TRBV18	TRBJ1-6	.	TGTGCCAGCTCACGTAATGGGGCTGATAATTCACCCCTCCACTTT	CASSRNGADNSPLHF
.	12	TRBV6-5	TRBJ2-5	.	TGTGCCAGCAGTTACAGGGGGGAGACCCAGTACTTC	CASSYRGETQYF
.	12	TRBV6-6	TRBJ2-7	.	TGTGCCAGCAAACCTACCTCCTACGAGCAGTACTTC	CASKPTSYEQYF
.	19	TRBV6-1	TRBJ2-6	.	TGTGCCAGCAGTGAAGGGAGAAGAGCAGGGGCGGCGGGGGCCAACGTCCTGACTTTC	CASSEGRRAGAAGANVLTF
TRBD2	13	TRBV7-2	TRBJ2-3	.	TGTGCCAGCACCAAGGGAGGGACAGATACGCAGTATTTT	CASTKGGTDTQYF
.	15	TRBV7-3	TRBJ1-1	.	TGTGCCAGCAGCTTAAGTGCGGACAGCGGATCTGAAGCTTTCTTT	CASSLSADSGSEAFF
TRBD2	17	TRBV4-2	TRBJ2-5	.	TGTGCCAGCAGCCAAGACGGGAGCGGGGGGCCCCAAGAGACCCAGTACTTC	CASSQDGSGGPQETQYF
TRBD1	15	TRBV3-1/TRBV3-2	TRBJ1-6	.	TGTGCCAGCAGCCAATTTACAGGGGGCGCATCACCCCTCCACTTT	CASSQFTGGASPLHF
TRBD1	15	TRBV10-3	TRBJ2-1	.	TGTGCCATCAGCCACCCGGGACAGGGCTACAATGAGCAGTTCTTC	CAISHPGQGYNEQFF
TRBD2	18	TRBV5-4	TRBJ2-3	.	TGTGCCAGCAGCTTGGGCCCCGGTACGTTACGGGGGGCAGATACGCAGTATTTT	CASSLGPGTLRGADTQYF
.	15	TRBV29-1	TRBJ2-1	.	TGCAGCGTATCCCGCCGACAGGTTGGCAACAATGAGCAGTTCTTC	CSVSRRQVGNNEQFF
TRBD1	14	TRBV7-2	TRBJ1-5	few	TGTGCCAGCAGCCCGGGACAGAATTATCAGCCCCAGCATTTT	CASSPGQNYQPQHF
.	15	TRBV16	TRBJ2-2	once	TGTGCCAGCAGCGGAGGGACAGCAGGCACCGGGGAGCTGTTTTTT	CASSGGTAGTGELFF
TRBD1	12	TRBV30	TRBJ1-5	.	TGTGCCTGGGGACAGGCCGAGGGGCCCCAGCATTTT	CAWGQAEGPQHF
TRBD1	14	TRBV30	TRBJ2-3	.	TGTGCCTGGACCGACAGGGGGAGCACAGATACGCAGTATTTT	CAWTDRGSTDTQYF